One and the same sample provided the 14 T cell receptor beta chains below, sequenced in a study of T cells in Graves' hyperthyroidism and ophthalmopathy. TCR beta CDR3 region amplification was performed from RNA transcripts. A first-round RT-PCR of the TCR CDR3 used the HTBI primer set. From the multiplex PCR reads, TCRdb called clonotypes with MiXCR, one entry per CDR3 protein. Found here are 600,000 to 900,000 distinct CDR3 sequences, 16% of them singletons; the top ten hold roughly 8%. Source material: blood. These receptors originate from a man between 18 and 29 years old with Graves' hyperthyroidism.

This clonotype has ten or more counts. This sequence joins TRBV28 and TRBJ1-1, with a possible D match to TRBD1 (5 bases). CDR3 size: 12 residues. Germline CDR1 is MDHEN and CDR2 is SYDVKM. V was pared by 10 bases and J by 4 bases, with 13 bases between. This CDR3 is CATGGGGTEAFF. CDR3 in DNA: TGTGCCACTGGGGGGGGAGGCACTGAAGCTTTCTTT.

V is TRBV30 and J is TRBJ1-6; the match to TRBD1 covers 9 bases. Germline trimming cut 6 bases from V and 10 bases from J; bases unmatched to any gene: 13. CDR3 length equals 15 residues. Germline loops: CDR1 GTSNPN, CDR2 SVGIG (reference sequence). The CDR3 coding sequence is TGTGCCTGCCTTTCCGACAGGGGGAGAAAGTCACCCCTCCACTTT. Protein product: CACLSDRGRKSPLHF.

This clonotype has a handful of counts. As DNA, the CDR3 is TGCAGTGCTGGCCCTGGGGGGGCGGAAGCTTTCTTT. It yields the protein CSAGPGGAEAFF. The rearrangement joins TRBV20-1 to TRBJ1-1; tentative D call: TRBD1 (6 bases). CDR1 is DFQATT and CDR2 is SNEGSKA in the germline V gene (reference sequence). The germline V and J ends were trimmed by 5 bases and 8 bases, with 15 bases remaining between them. The CDR3 extends over 12 amino acids.

The chain is built from TRBV12-3 or TRBV12-4 and TRBJ2-2; D remains unclear. V lost 6 bases and J 0 bases, leaving 11 bases between the germline ends. The CDR3 consists of 15 residues. CDR3 DNA sequence: TGTGCCAGCAGATATACACCCGCGAACACCGGGGAGCTGTTTTTT. Its protein is CASRYTPANTGELFF.

The rearrangement joins TRBV7-9 to TRBJ2-1; 13 positions agree with TRBD2. Trimming at V came to 4 bases and at J to 7 bases, leaving 16 bases not matched to a gene. This CDR3 is 19 amino acids long. Germline CDR1 reads SEHNR; CDR2 reads FQNEAQ (reference sequence). The CDR3 sequence is CASSSPSGTSGTGRNEQFF. DNA for the CDR3: TGTGCCAGCAGCTCACCTTCCGGGACTAGCGGGACCGGACGGAATGAGCAGTTCTTC.

This clonotype appeared many times. This rearrangement joins TRBV28 to TRBJ1-2, with 7 bases fitting TRBD1. Germline CDR1 is MDHEN and CDR2 is SYDVKM. This CDR3 is 14 amino acids long. V lost 2 bases to trimming and J lost 2 bases; unmatched junction nucleotides: 2. The CDR3 region is CASSLRDRNYGYTF. CDR3 bases: TGTGCCAGCAGTTTACGGGACAGAAACTATGGCTACACCTTC.

The chain employs TRBV5-5 and TRBJ2-2, with 7 bases that match TRBD2. The CDR3 is made up of 15 amino acids. CDR1 is SGHKS, CDR2 YYEKEE, per germline (reference sequence). The V segment lost 6 bases and the J segment 4 bases; nucleotides outside the gene matches: 9. The CDR3 reads CASTLGGKGTGELFF. CDR3 coding DNA: TGTGCCAGCACCCTGGGGGGGAAGGGCACCGGGGAGCTGTTTTTT.

This clonotype was recorded at least ten times. V gene TRBV15 combines with J gene TRBJ2-4, with TRBD1 identical over 10 bases. CDR3 length equals 20 residues. The ends lost 0 bases at V and 1 base at J; junction bases unmatched: 12. Germline V gene lookup returns CDR1 LNHNV and CDR2 YYDKDF (reference sequence). This CDR3 reads CATSRETPGGGQGAKNIQYF. DNA of the CDR3: TGTGCCACCAGCAGAGAAACCCCTGGTGGGGGACAGGGGGCCAAAAACATTCAGTACTTC.

Only a few counts were recorded for this clonotype. The chain is built from TRBV20-1 and TRBJ1-2, with D perhaps TRBD1 (5 bases). V was clipped by 6 bases and J by 4 bases, with 18 bases between them. The CDR3 sequence is 14 residues long. Germline CDR1 and CDR2: DFQATT and SNEGSKA (reference sequence). This chain's CDR3 is CSAPPGRGFYGYTF. CDR3 sequence (DNA): TGCAGTGCCCCCCCCGGACGGGGGTTCTATGGCTACACCTTC.

The chain joins TRBV19 to TRBJ2-7; TRBD1 agrees at 10 bases. Looked up from germline, CDR1 is LNHDA and CDR2 is SQIVND (reference sequence). The CDR3 covers 15 residues. J lost 4 bases, V lost 4 bases, and 7 bases had no gene match. CDR3 DNA sequence: TGTGCCAGTAGTAACCATGACAGGGGGCGGTACGAGCAGTACTTC. This gives the protein CASSNHDRGRYEQYF.

This sequence joins TRBV9 and TRBJ2-7, with D possibly matching TRBD1 (6 bases). The length of the CDR3 is 14 residues. CDR1 is SGDLS, CDR2 YYNGEE, per germline. Trimming took 1 base from V and 5 from J, leaving 13 bases between them. CDR3 nucleotide sequence: TGTGCCAGCAGCGTATCAACAGGGTTCGACGAGCAGTACTTC. This codes for CASSVSTGFDEQYF.

The V and J genes are TRBV30 and TRBJ2-2; D call uncertain. Trimming pared 3 bases from V and 1 base from J, leaving 3 bases between. The length of the CDR3 is 12 residues. Germline CDR1 GTSNPN, CDR2 SVGIG (reference sequence). The CDR3 reads CAWSENTGELFF. The DNA of the CDR3 is TGTGCCTGGAGCGAGAACACCGGGGAGCTGTTTTTT.

The chain combines TRBV5-1 with TRBJ2-7; maybe TRBD1 (6 bases). The V and J ends lost 4 bases and 4 bases respectively, with 12 bases between them. Looked up from germline, CDR1 is SGHRS and CDR2 is YFSETQ. The CDR3 is made up of 13 amino acids. DNA of the CDR3: TGCGCCAGCAGCCCGGACAGTGGTTACGAGCAGTACTTC. Translated, it gives CASSPDSGYEQYF.

This clonotype was observed at least ten times. This chain joins TRBV28 and TRBJ2-5; 10 bases map to TRBD2. The J segment lost 2 bases and the V segment lost 2 bases, leaving 5 bases of the junction unmatched. In germline, CDR1 is MDHEN, CDR2 SYDVKM. The CDR3 extends over 16 amino acids. For the CDR3, the DNA is TGTGCCAGCAGTTTACTCACTAGCGGGATTCAAGAGACCCAGTACTTC. Amino acid sequence: CASSLLTSGIQETQYF.